The T cell receptor (beta chain) under discussion was sequenced for a study of OX40 agonist ivuxolimab in advanced cancers. The table came from immunoSEQ multiplex PCR; TCRdb's copy has only in-frame clones and leaves some out. Seen here are about 68,000 clones, roughly 80% observed once, and the top ten hold about 1.5%. There are 13 residues in the CDR3. V was clipped by 5 bases and J by 7 bases, with 14 bases between them. Germline V gives CDR1 SGHNT, CDR2 YENEEA. Study-level findings and limits: Several nonresponders also turned out to have low normalized T-cell clonal expansion.

Comments on this clone: What it binds is not known.

The receptor comes from an adult with an advanced solid tumor such as melanoma, head and neck, liver or kidney cancer. The sample in question was CD4+ or CD8+ T cells sorted from blood, obtained in a trial of the OX40 agonist ivuxolimab. The rearrangement joins TRBV11-3 to TRBJ1-1; weak D call: TRBD1 (6 bases). The CDR3 DNA reads as TGTGCCAGCAGCCTCACCCGGACAGTTGAAGCTTTCTTT. It codes for CASSLTRTVEAFF. The complete variable domain, with remaining parts taken from reference TRBV11-3 and TRBJ1-1, reads EAGVVQSPRYKIIEKKQPVAFWCNPISGHNTLYWYLQNLGQGPELLIRYENEEAVDDSQLPKDRFSAERLKGVDSTLKIQPAELGDSAVYLCASSLTRTVEAFFGQGTRLTVV.